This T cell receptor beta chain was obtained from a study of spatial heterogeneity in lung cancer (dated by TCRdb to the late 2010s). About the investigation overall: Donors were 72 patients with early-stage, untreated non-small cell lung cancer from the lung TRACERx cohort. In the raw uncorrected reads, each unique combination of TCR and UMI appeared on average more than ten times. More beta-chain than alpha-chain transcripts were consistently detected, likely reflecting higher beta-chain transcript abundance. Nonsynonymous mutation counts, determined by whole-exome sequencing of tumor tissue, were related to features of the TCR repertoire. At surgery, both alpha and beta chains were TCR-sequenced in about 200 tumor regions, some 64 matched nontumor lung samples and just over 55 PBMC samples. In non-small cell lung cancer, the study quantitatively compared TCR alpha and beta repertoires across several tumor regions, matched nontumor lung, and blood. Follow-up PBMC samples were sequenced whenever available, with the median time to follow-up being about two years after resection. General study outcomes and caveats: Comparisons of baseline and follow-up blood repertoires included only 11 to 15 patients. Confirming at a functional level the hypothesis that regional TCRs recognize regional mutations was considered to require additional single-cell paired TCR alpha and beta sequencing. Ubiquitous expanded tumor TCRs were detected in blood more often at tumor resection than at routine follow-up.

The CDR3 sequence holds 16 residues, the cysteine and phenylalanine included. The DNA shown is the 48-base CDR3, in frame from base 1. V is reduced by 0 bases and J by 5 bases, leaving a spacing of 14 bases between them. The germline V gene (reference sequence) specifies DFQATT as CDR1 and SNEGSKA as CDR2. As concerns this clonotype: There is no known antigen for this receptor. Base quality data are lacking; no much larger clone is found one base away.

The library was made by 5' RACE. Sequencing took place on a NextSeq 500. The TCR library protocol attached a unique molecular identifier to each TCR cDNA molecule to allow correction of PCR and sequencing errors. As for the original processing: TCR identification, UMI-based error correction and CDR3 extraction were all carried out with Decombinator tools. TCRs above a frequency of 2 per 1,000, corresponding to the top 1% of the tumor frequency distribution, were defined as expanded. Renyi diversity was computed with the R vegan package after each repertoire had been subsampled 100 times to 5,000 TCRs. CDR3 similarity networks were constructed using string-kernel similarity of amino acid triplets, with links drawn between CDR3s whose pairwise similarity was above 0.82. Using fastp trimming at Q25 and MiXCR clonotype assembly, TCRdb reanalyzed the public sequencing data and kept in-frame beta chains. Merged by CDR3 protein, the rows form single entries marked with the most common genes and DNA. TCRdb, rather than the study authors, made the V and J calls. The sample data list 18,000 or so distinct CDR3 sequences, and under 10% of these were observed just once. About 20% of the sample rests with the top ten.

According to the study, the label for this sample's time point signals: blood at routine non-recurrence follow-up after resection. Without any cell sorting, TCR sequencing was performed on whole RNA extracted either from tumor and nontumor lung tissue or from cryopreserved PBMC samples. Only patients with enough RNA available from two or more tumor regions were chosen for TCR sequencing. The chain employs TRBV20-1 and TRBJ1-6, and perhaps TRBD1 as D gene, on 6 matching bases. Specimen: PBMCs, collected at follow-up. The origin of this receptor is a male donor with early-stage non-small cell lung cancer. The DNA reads TGCAGTGCTAGAGATCGCCGACAGGTTCATAATTCACCCCTCCACTTT. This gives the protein CSARDRRQVHNSPLHF.